The 14 T cell receptor beta chains below all came from one sample that was sequenced in a study of shared clonotypes between healthy human individuals. The repertoire was sequenced with immunoSEQ multiplex PCR; TCRdb's copy has only in-frame clones and lacks some. The sample holds more than 900,000 clones, 75% to 85% seen once. Specimen: memory CD4+ T cells from PBMCs. Subset meaning: CD45RA-negative fraction. These receptors all come from a man aged 18 to 29 in good health. Some clones in this sample may be carry-over from other donors' samples.

The chain joins TRBV9 to TRBJ2-5; TRBD2 matches 7 bases. CDR1 is SGDLS and CDR2 is YYNGEE in the germline V gene. CDR3 length: 16 residues. V shed 4 bases, J shed 5 bases, and the junction held 14 bases outside the gene matches. CDR3 loop: CASSPGWEGAVETQYF. The CDR3 DNA is TGTGCCAGCAGCCCAGGGTGGGAGGGAGCGGTGGAGACCCAGTACTTC.

The chain carries TRBV10-3 and TRBJ1-5, with a tentative D call TRBD1 (6 bases). The CDR3 totals 13 residues. From germline, CDR1 is ENHRY and CDR2 SYGVKD. Trimming stripped 7 bases from V and 3 bases from J, with 10 bases between. CDR3 nucleotides: TGTGCCATCACGGACAGCCTCAATCAGCCCCAGCATTTT. Encoded protein: CAITDSLNQPQHF.

This clone was observed a few times. The chain combines TRBV19 with TRBJ1-5; the D gene is possibly TRBD1 (5 bases). The germline V gene encodes CDR1 LNHDA and CDR2 SQIVND (reference sequence). V was cut by 3 bases and J by 9 bases, with 12 bases left in between. This CDR3 spans 13 amino acids. CDR3 in DNA: TGTGCCAGTAGTATCAGGCATGGGGGGCCCCAGCATTTT. Protein: CASSIRHGGPQHF.

V gene TRBV13 combines with J gene TRBJ1-2; a possible D gene is TRBD1 (6 bases). The V end lost 3 bases, the J end lost 3 bases, and 8 bases lay between the germline ends. The CDR3 length is 13 residues. Germline CDR1 and CDR2: PRHDT and FYEKMQ (reference sequence). The CDR3 sequence is CASSLWGHYGYTF. DNA for the CDR3: TGTGCCAGCAGCTTGTGGGGGCACTATGGCTACACCTTC. Full variable domain (outside the CDR3, taken from reference TRBV13 and TRBJ1-2): AAGVIQSPRHLIKEKRETATLKCYPIPRHDTVYWYQQGPGQDPQFLISFYEKMQSDKGSIPDRFSAQQFSDYHSELNMSSLELGDSALYFCASSLWGHYGYTFGSGTRLTVV.

About this clone: The sample contains more than one DNA sequence encoding this CDR3. The V and J genes are TRBV27 and TRBJ1-1; no reliable D call. The CDR3 length is 14 residues. The V end was cut by 4 bases, the J end by 1 base, with 10 bases between. Germline V gene lookup returns CDR1 MNHEY and CDR2 SMNVEV (reference sequence). CDR3 coding DNA: TGTGCCAGCAGTTCGCCCGGCCGGAACACTGAAGCTTTCTTT. This encodes CASSSPGRNTEAFF.

The chain has TRBV11-2 and TRBJ2-3; D is ambiguous. The CDR3 is 15 amino acids. Deletions cut 0 bases from V and 5 bases from J, with 12 bases between. The germline V gene encodes CDR1 SGHAT and CDR2 FQNNGV. CDR3 loop: CASSLDAHTGDTQYF. CDR3 nucleotides: TGTGCCAGCAGCTTAGATGCCCACACGGGAGATACGCAGTATTTT. The whole variable domain, filled in from reference TRBV11-2 and TRBJ2-3, reads EAGVAQSPRYKIIEKRQSVAFWCNPISGHATLYWYQQILGQGPKLLIQFQNNGVVDDSQLPKDRFSAERLKGVDSTLKIQPAKLEDSAVYLCASSLDAHTGDTQYFGPGTRLTVL.

The chain couples TRBV6-1 to TRBJ2-7; no definite D call. The CDR3 runs 11 residues. Germline CDR1 is MNHNS and CDR2 is SASEGT. Between the trimmed V and J ends, which lost 2 bases and 11 bases, there was a span of 10 bases. The DNA of the CDR3 is TGTGCCAGCAGTGAACTGGGCCCCAAGTACTTC. The encoded protein is CASSELGPKYF.

The chain joins TRBV11-3 to TRBJ2-1, with TRBD2 identical over 7 bases. V shed 5 bases, J shed 2 bases, and the junction held 6 bases outside the gene matches. The CDR3 runs to 15 residues. Germline CDR1 reads SGHNT; CDR2 reads YENEEA. The CDR3 is CASSKSGATYNEQFF. CDR3 sequence (DNA): TGTGCCAGCAGCAAGAGCGGGGCAACCTACAATGAGCAGTTCTTC.

The chain joins TRBV7-2 to TRBJ2-5, with D maybe TRBD1 (6 bases). The J call is in doubt because the DNA end fits TRBJ2-7 better. There are 15 residues in the CDR3. Germline V gives CDR1 SGHTA, CDR2 FQGNSA. CDR3 sequence (DNA): TGTGCCAGCAGCTTACGAACAGGGATCCCCTACGAGCAGTACTTC. Protein product: CASSLRTGIPYEQYF.

This clone was detected only once. Other DNA sequences from this sample encode an identical CDR3 as well. The chain is built from TRBV28 and TRBJ1-1, with D perhaps matching TRBD1 (5 bases). This CDR3 spans 13 amino acids. CDR1 is MDHEN, CDR2 SYDVKM, per germline. V lost 3 bases and J lost 1, with 6 bases in between. This CDR3 is CASSFGTNTEAFF. As DNA, the CDR3 is TGTGCCAGCAGTTTTGGGACGAACACTGAAGCTTTCTTT.

This clone was found once. This chain connects TRBV30 to TRBJ1-1; D is unclear. This CDR3 spans 13 amino acids. Germline CDR1 is GTSNPN and CDR2 is SVGIG (reference sequence). V gave up 4 bases and J gave up 5 bases, with 14 bases separating them. The CDR3 DNA reads as TGTGCCTGGACCTGGTTAAGCCCTACTGAAGCTTTCTTT. Its protein is CAWTWLSPTEAFF.

CDR3 amino acids: CASREGGRTYEQYF. In nucleotides, the CDR3 is TGTGCCAGCCGCGAGGGAGGAAGGACCTACGAGCAGTACTTC. The chain has TRBV5-6 and TRBJ2-7; a weak D match, TRBD2 (6 bases). Germline lookup yields CDR1 SGHDT and CDR2 YYEEEE. This CDR3 contains 14 residues. Trimming removed 7 bases from V and 2 bases from J, with 16 bases in between.

The chain joins TRBV30 to TRBJ2-1, with D uncertain. Germline V gene sequence: CDR1 GTSNPN, CDR2 SVGIG (reference sequence). This CDR3 region has 13 residues. The ends were cut back, 2 bases at V and 1 base at J, with 6 bases in the middle. The CDR3 DNA reads as TGTGCCTGGAGTACCACGTCCTACAATGAGCAGTTCTTC. Translating gives CAWSTTSYNEQFF.

The genes are TRBV7-9 and TRBJ2-1, with D perhaps given as TRBD1 or TRBD2 (5 bases each). This CDR3 comprises 18 residues. V was pared by 5 bases and J by 9 bases, with 29 bases between. Germline lookup yields CDR1 SEHNR and CDR2 FQNEAQ (reference sequence). The CDR3 is CASSGLPVPGKFVSEQFF. In DNA form, the CDR3 reads TGTGCCAGCAGCGGACTCCCGGTGCCAGGGAAGTTTGTAAGTGAGCAGTTCTTC.